Each of the 7 T cell receptor beta chains below was sequenced from the same sample in a study of type 1 regulatory T cells. No antigens are known for them. Each CDR3 protein is one row after TCRdb ran MiXCR on the reads. The table includes tens of thousands of distinct CDR3 sequences, 10% to 15% detected once. Sequenced: cultured non-Tr1 T cells, either the whole culture or a sorted T cell fraction (not recorded which). The receptors stem from a human donor in good health.

The sample holds many counts of this clonotype. The chain recombines TRBV2 with TRBJ1-5; D uncertain. Trimming pared 7 bases from V and 3 bases from J, leaving 7 bases between. CDR3 size: 12 residues. Germline lookup yields CDR1 SNHLY and CDR2 FYNNEI. CDR3 sequence: CASNGPNQPQHF. For the CDR3, the DNA is TGTGCCAGCAATGGTCCCAATCAGCCCCAGCATTTT. The variable domain in full, with the rest retrieved from reference TRBV2 and TRBJ1-5, is EPEVTQTPSHQVTQMGQEVILRCVPISNHLYFYWYRQILGQKVEFLVSFYNNEISEKSEIFDDQFSVERPDGSNFTLKIRSTKLEDSAMYFCASNGPNQPQHFGDGTRLSIL.

The V gene is TRBV7-6, the J gene TRBJ2-7, with 10 bases identical to TRBD1. Germline V gene data show CDR1 as SGHVS and CDR2 as FNYEAQ. This CDR3 contains 15 residues. Trimming cost V 5 bases and J 5 bases; bases outside gene matches: 9. CDR3 sequence (DNA): TGTGCCAGCAGCATAAGTCCGGGACAGGGGAACGAGCAGTACTTC. This gives the protein CASSISPGQGNEQYF.

This clonotype was counted many times. Mismatch with germline at one junction end may stem from a read error. This sequence joins TRBV24-1 and TRBJ2-3; the D gene is possibly TRBD1 (5 bases). CDR1 and CDR2 (germline): KGHDR, SFDVKD. The length of the CDR3 is 15 residues. CDR3 loop: CATSVSWGGTVTQYF. Here the CDR3 DNA reads TGTGCCACCAGTGTTTCTTGGGGCGGCACAGTTACGCAGTATTTT.

This clonotype has at least ten counts. The V call is TRBV27, the J call TRBJ1-6; D call uncertain. The V end was cut by 5 bases, the J end by 9 bases, with 8 bases between. CDR1 is MNHEY, CDR2 SMNVEV, per germline (reference sequence). The CDR3 consists of 12 residues. The CDR3 DNA is TGTGCCAGCAGTATAAACGGTTCACCCCTCCACTTT. It is translated as CASSINGSPLHF.

This clonotype was detected ten times or more. The gene calls are TRBV12-3 or TRBV12-4 and TRBJ1-6, with D possibly matching TRBD1 (6 bases). The CDR3 spans 14 residues. V shed 3 bases and J shed 5 bases, with 8 bases lying between them. For the CDR3, the DNA is TGTGCCAGCAGTTTTCGGGACAATAATTCACCCCTCCACTTT. Amino acids: CASSFRDNNSPLHF.

This clonotype has ten or more counts. The CDR3 region is CASSERLADNEQFF. CDR3 coding DNA: TGTGCCAGCAGTGAGCGGCTAGCGGACAATGAGCAGTTCTTC. The V call is TRBV2, the J call TRBJ2-1, with 7 bases that match TRBD2. V dropped 3 bases and J dropped 5; count of bases not matched to a gene: 4. Germline V gene data show CDR1 as SNHLY and CDR2 as FYNNEI. This CDR3 is 14 amino acids long.

This chain joins TRBV6-1 and TRBJ2-3, with D tentatively TRBD2 (5 bases). The CDR3 has 15 amino acids. The germline V gene has CDR1 MNHNS and CDR2 SASEGT. Trimming took 4 bases from V and 0 from J, leaving 11 bases between them. CDR3 protein: CASSVEGISTDTQYF. DNA of the CDR3: TGTGCCAGCAGTGTAGAGGGAATTAGCACAGATACGCAGTATTTT.